The sequence of this T cell receptor beta chain was determined in a study of blood T cell repertoires in COVID-19. Background on the study: Both acute and convalescent COVID-19 samples were obtained from the United States, Italy and Spain.

Sequenced by immunoSEQ multiplex PCR; TCRdb stores in-frame clones only, minus some. Among about 380,000 clones listed, about 87% were seen once. The CDR3 loop spans 15 amino acids. Germline lookup yields CDR1 SGDLS and CDR2 YYNGEE. With 4 bases clipped from V and 3 bases from J, the junction kept 6 bases outside the gene matches. J is TRBJ1-1 and V is TRBV9, with 10 bases aligning to TRBD1. The sequenced sample was PBMCs or T cells enriched from blood (not recorded which). The sequence came from a man aged 25 to 45 who had recovered from COVID-19. The CDR3 sequence: CASSTTGTGDTEAFF. CDR3 DNA sequence: TGTGCCAGCAGCACGACCGGGACAGGGGACACTGAAGCTTTCTTT.